Shown below are 15 T cell receptor beta chains from a single sample sequenced in a study of tumor-infiltrating lymphocytes in localized non-small cell lung cancer. Sequencing used immunoSEQ multiplex PCR; TCRdb keeps in-frame clones, though not all of them. This table has 9,500 to 15,000 clones, 70% to 90% appearing once. The sequenced sample was lung tumor tissue. Source of these receptors: a human donor with non-small cell lung cancer.

V gene TRBV5-4 combines with J gene TRBJ2-3; 10 bases fit TRBD2. This CDR3 has 16 residues. Germline V CDR1 and CDR2: SGHNT, YYREEE (reference sequence). The junction had 4 bases not matched to a gene; V was cut back by 3 bases and J by 0 bases. CDR3 amino acids: CASSSGLAASTDTQYF. DNA of the CDR3: TGTGCCAGCAGCTCTGGACTAGCGGCTAGCACAGATACGCAGTATTTT.

The chain couples TRBV6-6 to TRBJ1-5; 11 positions match TRBD1. The CDR3 contains 15 residues. CDR1 is MNHNY and CDR2 is SVGAGI in the germline V gene (reference sequence). V lost 6 bases, J lost 6 bases, and 7 bases stayed unmatched. The CDR3 is CASSFRDRGIQPQHF. CDR3 DNA sequence: TGTGCCAGCAGCTTTCGGGACAGGGGGATTCAGCCCCAGCATTTT.

This chain uses TRBV2 with TRBJ1-1; D gene uncertain. The CDR3 sequence is 14 residues long. Germline V CDR1 and CDR2: SNHLY, FYNNEI. Trimming removed 2 bases at V and 4 bases at J, with 11 bases between. The CDR3 region is CASSEFGSGTEAFF. As DNA, the CDR3 is TGTGCCAGCAGTGAATTCGGGTCGGGCACTGAAGCTTTCTTT.

By share of the sample, this clone is medium-sized (0.01 to 0.1%). The CDR3 loop reads CASSSPRLAGVRSYNEQFF. In DNA, the CDR3 is TGTGCCAGCAGCTCACCACGGCTAGCGGGAGTTCGCTCCTACAATGAGCAGTTCTTC. The chain uses TRBV5-4 and TRBJ2-1; 10 positions agree with TRBD2. Germline trimming cut 3 bases from V and 0 bases from J; bases unmatched to any gene: 12. CDR3 size: 19 residues. Per the germline V gene, CDR1 is SGHNT and CDR2 is YYREEE (reference sequence).

J is TRBJ2-1 and V is TRBV30; 8 bases map to TRBD2. The CDR3 is 16 residues long. Germline CDR1 GTSNPN, CDR2 SVGIG (reference sequence). J gave up 6 bases and V 1 base, and 11 bases lay outside the gene matches. The CDR3 sequence is CAWSDLGTREVNEQFF. CDR3 DNA sequence: TGTGCCTGGAGTGACCTCGGGACTAGGGAGGTCAATGAGCAGTTCTTC.

This sequence joins TRBV9 and TRBJ2-7; 9 bases are shared with TRBD1. The CDR3 sequence is 15 residues long. Trimming removed 3 bases from V and 2 bases from J; junction bases left unmatched: 6. Germline lookup yields CDR1 SGDLS and CDR2 YYNGEE. The CDR3, as DNA: TGTGCCAGCAGCGAGGGGACAGGGAGGGCCTACGAGCAGTACTTC. Its translation is CASSEGTGRAYEQYF.

This clone was counted once. This sequence joins TRBV27 and TRBJ2-3, with 9 nucleotides matching TRBD2. The germline V gene has CDR1 MNHEY and CDR2 SMNVEV (reference sequence). The CDR3 extends over 16 amino acids. Trimming took 3 bases from V and 6 from J; bases not matched to a gene: 10. As DNA, the CDR3 is TGTGCCAGCAGTTTGGGAGAAGTAGCGGGAGAGGATACGCAGTATTTT. Translated: CASSLGEVAGEDTQYF.

This chain uses TRBV6-5 with TRBJ1-1; 9 bases are a match to TRBD1. The CDR3 is made up of 13 amino acids. CDR1 is MNHEY and CDR2 is SVGAGI in the germline V gene. V lost 6 bases, J lost 7 bases, and 6 bases stayed unmatched. The CDR3 spells CASSPTGGDEAFF. DNA of the CDR3: TGTGCCAGCAGCCCAACAGGGGGCGATGAAGCTTTCTTT.

This clone was seen a single time. The V call is TRBV2, the J call TRBJ1-5; D ambiguous. Between the trimmed V and J ends, which lost 8 bases and 2 bases, there was a span of 16 bases. CDR3 length: 15 amino acids. CDR1 and CDR2 from the germline V gene are SNHLY and FYNNEI. CDR3: CASRKEGLGNQPQHF. CDR3 coding DNA: TGTGCCAGCCGTAAAGAGGGTTTAGGCAATCAGCCCCAGCATTTT.

V gene TRBV10-3 combines with J gene TRBJ1-5; no clear D gene. Germline CDR1 reads ENHRY; CDR2 reads SYGVKD. Trimming stripped 2 bases from V and 6 bases from J, with 8 bases between. This CDR3 comprises 13 residues. The CDR3 sequence: CAISEDGGQPQHF. CDR3 bases: TGTGCCATCAGTGAGGATGGTGGTCAGCCCCAGCATTTT.

This clone appeared a single time. CDR3 in DNA: TGTGCCAGCAGCGCAAAAGACAGGGCCGAGCAGTACTTC. Amino acids: CASSAKDRAEQYF. The V and J genes are TRBV7-6 and TRBJ2-7; 7 nucleotides line up with TRBD1. This CDR3 is built from 13 residues. Germline V gene lookup returns CDR1 SGHVS and CDR2 FNYEAQ. J lost 6 bases, V lost 5 bases, and 7 bases had no gene match.

This chain uses TRBV10-2 with TRBJ2-1; D unresolved. Trimming shortened V by 5 bases and J by 3 bases, and 5 bases separated the two germline ends. The CDR3 consists of 12 residues. Looked up from germline, CDR1 is WSHSY and CDR2 is SAAADI. The CDR3 loop is CASSSYYNEQFF. CDR3 nucleotides: TGCGCCAGCAGTTCCTACTACAATGAGCAGTTCTTC.

The chain links TRBV6-5 to TRBJ2-7; D gene uncertain. The CDR3 is 14 residues long. In germline, CDR1 is MNHEY, CDR2 SVGAGI. Trimming stripped 0 bases from V and 2 bases from J, with 8 bases between. DNA for the CDR3: TGTGCCAGCAGTTACTCCGCCAGTGCCTACGAGCAGTACTTC. Amino acid sequence: CASSYSASAYEQYF.

On this clone: At one end, the junction sequence differs from germline, possibly due to a read error. V usage is TRBV9 and J usage is TRBJ2-1; D perhaps matches TRBD2 (6 bases). Per the germline V gene, CDR1 is SGDLS and CDR2 is YYNGEE. This CDR3 spans 14 amino acids. For the CDR3, the DNA is TGTGCCAGCGGGCCAGGAGGGTCGCCCAATGGGCAGTTCTTC. The encoded protein is CASGPGGSPNGQFF.

This chain uses TRBV7-2 with TRBJ1-5; no definite D call. Per germline, CDR1 SGHTA and CDR2 FQGNSA. This CDR3 has 15 amino acids. The germline V and J ends were trimmed by 1 base and 4 bases, with 11 bases remaining between them. CDR3 in DNA: TGTGCCAGCAGCTTAGTCCAAAGCGGAAATCAGCCCCAGCATTTT. Amino acids: CASSLVQSGNQPQHF.